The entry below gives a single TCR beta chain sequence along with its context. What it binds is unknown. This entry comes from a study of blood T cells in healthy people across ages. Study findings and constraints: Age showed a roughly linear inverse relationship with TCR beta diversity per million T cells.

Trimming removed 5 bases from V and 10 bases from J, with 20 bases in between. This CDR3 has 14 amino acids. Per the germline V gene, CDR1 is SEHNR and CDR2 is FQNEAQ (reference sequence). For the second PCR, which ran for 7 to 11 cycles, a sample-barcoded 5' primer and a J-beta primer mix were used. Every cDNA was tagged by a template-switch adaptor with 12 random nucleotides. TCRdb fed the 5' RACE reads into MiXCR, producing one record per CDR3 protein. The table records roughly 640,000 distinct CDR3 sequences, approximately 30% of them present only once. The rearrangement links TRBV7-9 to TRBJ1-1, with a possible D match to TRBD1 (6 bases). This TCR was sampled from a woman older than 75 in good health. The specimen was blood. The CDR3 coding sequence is TGTGCCAGCAGCCCGAAGGGGGGGCGTCACGCAGCTTTCTTT. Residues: CASSPKGGRHAAFF.